Below are 18 T cell receptor beta chains sequenced from a single sample in a study of OX40 agonist ivuxolimab in advanced cancers. TCRdb's table, derived via immunoSEQ multiplex PCR, lists solely in-frame clones and lacks some. The sample holds under 25,000 clones; about four fifths are singletons and the top ten take about 3.7%. The sample consisted of CD4+ or CD8+ T cells sorted from blood, taken in a trial of the OX40 agonist ivuxolimab. The receptors were sampled from an adult with an advanced solid tumor such as melanoma, head and neck, liver or kidney cancer.

The chain recombines TRBV5-1 with TRBJ1-2, with D perhaps matching TRBD1 (6 bases). CDR3 length: 15 residues. The V end lost 0 bases, the J end lost 3 bases, and 12 bases lay between the germline ends. Germline CDR1 reads SGHRS; CDR2 reads YFSETQ. The CDR3 bases are TGCGCCAGCAGCTTGGAGTCAGGGGAATACTATGGCTACACCTTC. As protein: CASSLESGEYYGYTF.

The CDR3 DNA is TGCGCCAGCAGCTTGGCAGGCGGCGAGCAGTACTTC. Translation gives CASSLAGGEQYF. The gene calls are TRBV5-1 and TRBJ2-7, with D unresolved. V was pared by 0 bases and J by 6 bases, with 7 bases between. The CDR3 is 12 residues long. Germline lookup yields CDR1 SGHRS and CDR2 YFSETQ.

This chain links TRBV7-8 with TRBJ1-3, with a tentative D call TRBD1 (5 bases). V dropped 5 bases and J dropped 2 bases, with 10 bases sitting between them. Germline V gene sequence: CDR1 SGHVS, CDR2 FQNEAQ. This CDR3 comprises 14 residues. The CDR3 DNA sequence: TGTGCCAGCAGCATCCGGGACGCTGGAAACACCATATATTTT. This gives the protein CASSIRDAGNTIYF.

A single count supports this clone. This chain uses TRBV7-9 with TRBJ2-6; D gene unclear. V lost 1 base to trimming and J lost 3 bases, with 4 bases between them. CDR3 length: 14 amino acids. The germline V gene encodes CDR1 SEHNR and CDR2 FQNEAQ (reference sequence). Here the CDR3 reads CASSLEVGANVLTF. The CDR3 nucleotides are TGTGCCAGCAGCTTAGAAGTTGGGGCCAACGTCCTGACTTTC.

J is TRBJ2-5 and V is TRBV6-1; D remains ambiguous. The CDR3 spans 11 residues. Germline V gene data show CDR1 as MNHNS and CDR2 as SASEGT. Between the trimmed V and J ends, which lost 10 bases and 4 bases, there was a span of 10 bases. The CDR3 spells CAIARGETQYF. The CDR3 DNA follows: TGTGCCATTGCTCGCGGAGAGACCCAGTACTTC.

This clone was detected once. The chain is built from TRBV7-9 and TRBJ2-1, with 13 bases lining up with TRBD2. CDR3 length equals 18 residues. Unmatched junction bases numbered 5, after V lost 1 base and J lost 2 bases. CDR1 and CDR2 from the germline V gene are SEHNR and FQNEAQ (reference sequence). The chain's CDR3 is CASSLGLAGGATYNEQFF. The CDR3, as DNA: TGTGCCAGCAGCTTAGGACTAGCGGGAGGAGCAACCTACAATGAGCAGTTCTTC.

This clone was picked up one time. The rearrangement joins TRBV10-3 to TRBJ2-1; D gene uncertain. The germline V gene encodes CDR1 ENHRY and CDR2 SYGVKD. CDR3 length: 14 amino acids. V lost 0 bases and J 4 bases, leaving 7 bases between the germline ends. CDR3: CAISESTSYNEQFF. CDR3 DNA: TGTGCCATCAGTGAGTCCACGAGTTACAATGAGCAGTTCTTC.

The chain uses TRBV27 and TRBJ1-5; D is uncertain. CDR1 and CDR2 from the germline V gene are MNHEY and SMNVEV (reference sequence). The CDR3 spans 14 residues. The V end was cut by 8 bases, the J end by 1 base, with 12 bases between. DNA of the CDR3: TGTGCCAGCGCTCCAGTTGGAAGCAATCAGCCCCAGCATTTT. Its translation: CASAPVGSNQPQHF.

This clone turned up a few times. Other DNA sequences of this sample code for an identical CDR3. The V and J genes are TRBV4-2 and TRBJ2-1; TRBD2 matches at 10 bases. The CDR3 spans 18 residues. Looked up from germline, CDR1 is LGHNA and CDR2 is YNFKEQ. The junction had 14 bases not matched to a gene; V was cut back by 0 bases and J by 9 bases. This CDR3 is CASSQDPLAGVGGGEQFF. The CDR3 DNA is TGTGCCAGCAGCCAAGATCCGCTAGCGGGAGTAGGAGGGGGTGAGCAGTTCTTC.

The rearrangement joins TRBV28 to TRBJ1-4; 11 bases align to TRBD1. The junction had 10 bases not matched to a gene; V was cut back by 8 bases and J by 8 bases. The CDR3 spans 15 residues. Per germline, CDR1 MDHEN and CDR2 SYDVKM. The CDR3 sequence is CASRTGGFSGEKLFF. The CDR3 DNA reads TGTGCCAGCCGGACAGGGGGCTTCTCGGGGGAAAAACTGTTTTTT.

The chain links TRBV9 to TRBJ1-2, with D possibly TRBD1 on 6 matching bases. V lost 0 bases and J 8 bases, leaving 11 bases between the germline ends. This CDR3 contains 13 residues. Germline V gene sequence: CDR1 SGDLS, CDR2 YYNGEE. The CDR3 coding sequence is TGTGCCAGCAGCGTAGGCCCAGGGGACGGCTACACCTTC. This sequence encodes CASSVGPGDGYTF.

The rearrangement links TRBV4-2 to TRBJ1-3; 8 bases match TRBD1. Germline V gene lookup returns CDR1 LGHNA and CDR2 YNFKEQ. V trimming: 1 base; J trimming: 8 bases; junction bases outside the gene matches: 4. This CDR3 spans 14 amino acids. The CDR3 here is CASSQGRGPDTIYF. The CDR3 bases are TGTGCCAGCAGCCAAGGCAGGGGGCCCGACACCATATATTTT.

The chain carries TRBV29-1 and TRBJ2-1, with 7 positions matching TRBD1. The CDR3 loop spans 12 amino acids. CDR1 SQVTM and CDR2 ANQGSEA come from the germline V gene. Trimming took 4 bases from V and 3 from J; bases not matched to a gene: 0. The CDR3 sequence: CSVGDSYNEQFF. The CDR3 coding sequence is TGCAGCGTTGGGGACAGCTACAATGAGCAGTTCTTC.

The J gene is TRBJ2-2, the V gene TRBV23-1; TRBD2 aligns across 7 bases. TRBV23-1 is given ORF status, its function remaining uncertain. The CDR3 spans 22 residues. The trim removed 2 bases at V and 4 bases at J, leaving 25 bases unmatched. The CDR3 nucleotides are TGCGCCAGCAGTCAAAGGTTTCAGGGAGTGGGTAGGCGGGAGAGAACCACCGGGGAGCTGTTTTTT. Amino acids: CASSQRFQGVGRRERTTGELFF.

The rearrangement uses TRBV6-1 and TRBJ2-7; D not certain. Trimming cost V 3 bases and J 4 bases, with 4 bases left between them. The CDR3 is made up of 11 amino acids. Germline lookup yields CDR1 MNHNS and CDR2 SASEGT. The CDR3 region is CASSELYEQYF. CDR3 DNA sequence: TGTGCCAGCAGTGAGTTGTACGAGCAGTACTTC.

The genes are TRBV13 and TRBJ2-1, with 7 nucleotides matching TRBD2. With 2 bases clipped from V and 4 bases from J, the junction kept 5 bases outside the gene matches. The CDR3 is 15 residues long. CDR1 is PRHDT and CDR2 is FYEKMQ in the germline V gene (reference sequence). The CDR3 is CASSLRGSGYNEQFF. The CDR3 nucleotides are TGTGCCAGCAGCTTAAGGGGTAGCGGGTACAATGAGCAGTTCTTC.

The V and J genes are TRBV11-3 and TRBJ2-7, with 9 nucleotides matching TRBD2. V trimming: 5 bases; J trimming: 3 bases; junction bases outside the gene matches: 2. Per germline, CDR1 SGHNT and CDR2 YENEEA. This CDR3 has 13 residues. Here the CDR3 reads CASSLSGSYEQYF. CDR3 coding DNA: TGTGCCAGCAGCCTTAGCGGGAGCTACGAGCAGTACTTC. Full variable domain (missing parts from reference TRBV11-3 and TRBJ2-7): EAGVVQSPRYKIIEKKQPVAFWCNPISGHNTLYWYLQNLGQGPELLIRYENEEAVDDSQLPKDRFSAERLKGVDSTLKIQPAELGDSAVYLCASSLSGSYEQYFGPGTRLTVT.

The J gene is TRBJ2-1, the V gene TRBV30, with D possibly TRBD2 on 6 matching bases. V was cut by 4 bases and J by 9 bases, with 16 bases left in between. The germline V gene encodes CDR1 GTSNPN and CDR2 SVGIG (reference sequence). CDR3 size: 13 residues. The chain's CDR3 is CAWKRLGAFEQFF. CDR3 in DNA: TGTGCCTGGAAGAGACTAGGGGCGTTTGAGCAGTTCTTC.